A selection of T cell receptor beta chains follows, all from one sample in a study of T cells after yellow fever vaccination. Using its own MiXCR run on the 5' RACE reads, TCRdb lists one record per CDR3 protein. The sample has approximately 330,000 distinct CDR3 sequences; about 12% are singletons. This sample comprised CD4+ T cells sorted from PBMCs, obtained 15 days after the yellow fever booster vaccination. The receptor set was obtained from a young man who received the YFV17D yellow fever vaccine. The CDR3 runs from the conserved cysteine through the conserved F or W. A D gene is named only where the DNA matches it firmly. Size is stated for part of the rows, as once, few or many counts, or as a class when the clone is expanded.

clone size	V gene	D gene	J gene	CDR3 protein	CDR3 DNA
.	TRBV20-1	TRBD1	TRBJ2-7	CSAQRTGRIYEQYF	TGCAGTGCTCAACGGACAGGGAGGATCTACGAGCAGTACTTC
many	TRBV4-2	.	TRBJ2-5	CASSRGNGQETQYF	TGTGCCAGCAGCCGGGGGAATGGACAAGAGACCCAGTACTTC
.	TRBV4-3	.	TRBJ2-6	CASSQDQGYSGANVLTF	TGCGCCAGCAGCCAAGATCAGGGTTACTCTGGGGCCAACGTCCTGACTTTC
.	TRBV29-1	.	TRBJ2-3	CSAIRDLTDTQYF	TGCAGCGCTATAAGGGACTTGACAGATACGCAGTATTTT
few	TRBV30	.	TRBJ2-1	CAWSQQAYNEQFF	TGTGCCTGGAGTCAACAGGCTTACAATGAGCAGTTCTTC
many	TRBV7-2	.	TRBJ1-5	CASSPQTGNQPQHF	TGTGCCAGCAGCCCGCAAACAGGGAATCAGCCCCAGCATTTT
many	TRBV15	TRBD1	TRBJ1-2	CATSGFDRGDYGYTF	TGTGCCACCAGCGGTTTCGACAGGGGAGATTATGGCTACACCTTC
many	TRBV9	.	TRBJ2-4	CASSPTPAVAKNIQYF	TGTGCCAGCAGCCCAACCCCGGCGGTGGCCAAAAACATTCAGTACTTC
.	TRBV5-1	TRBD1	TRBJ2-7	CASSPGTGAYEQYF	TGCGCCAGCAGCCCCGGGACAGGGGCTTACGAGCAGTACTTC
many	TRBV3-1	.	TRBJ2-3	CASSQRGSTDTQYF	TGTGCCAGCAGCCAGAGGGGGAGCACAGATACGCAGTATTTT